This T cell receptor (beta chain) was sequenced during a study of blood T cell repertoires in COVID-19. V gave up 9 bases and J gave up 2 bases, with 14 bases separating them. Per germline, CDR1 MDHEN and CDR2 SYDVKM. The CDR3 loop spans 13 amino acids. TCRdb's table, derived via immunoSEQ multiplex PCR, lists solely in-frame clones and lacks some. The sample holds 80,000 or so clones, around 86% seen once. What was sequenced was peripheral blood. This receptor was identified in a human donor in a cohort sampled during active COVID-19. This sequence joins TRBV28 and TRBJ2-7; D is undetermined. CDR3 sequence (DNA): TGTGCCAGTGAGTCACCCTCGACCTACGAGCAGTACTTC. Its translation: CASESPSTYEQYF. Drawing the rest from reference TRBV28 and TRBJ2-7, the complete variable domain is DVKVTQSSRYLVKRTGEKVFLECVQDMDHENMFWYRQDPGLGLRLIYFSYDVKMKEKGDIPEGYSVSREKKERFSLILESASTNQTSMYLCASESPSTYEQYFGPGTRLTVT.